Listed below are T cell receptor beta chains from one sample, sequenced in a study of T cells in Graves' hyperthyroidism and ophthalmopathy. TCRdb reanalysed the multiplex PCR reads using MiXCR and keeps one entry per CDR3 protein. This table has some 530,000 distinct CDR3 sequences, under 25% appearing once. The source material was blood. These receptors all stem from a woman aged 70-85 years with Graves' ophthalmopathy. The CDR3 runs from the conserved cysteine through the conserved F or W. Fields, in order: J gene, D gene, clone size, V gene, CDR3 DNA, CDR3 protein. D genes are given only for firm matches. Not every row has a clone size; where given, it reads once, few, many or a size class.

>TRBJ2-3|NA|NA|TRBV27
TGTGCCAGCAGTCCCAGGACTGCAGCAGATACGCAGTATTTT
CASSPRTAADTQYF
>TRBJ2-6|NA|few|TRBV24-1
TGTGCCACCAGTGACCCCGGGACACTATCCTCTGGGGCCAACGTCCTGACTTTC
CATSDPGTLSSGANVLTF
>TRBJ2-1|TRBD1|NA|TRBV12-5
TGTGCTAGTGGTTCCGGACAGGCCTCTGAGAATGAGCAGTTCTTC
CASGSGQASENEQFF
>TRBJ1-1|NA|NA|TRBV10-3
TGTGCCATCAGTGAGTTCTCAGTGGTCACTGAAGCTTTCTTT
CAISEFSVVTEAFF
>TRBJ2-7|TRBD2|few|TRBV20-1
TGCAGTGCTAGAGATACCGGGAGGGCCTCCTACGAGCAGTACTTC
CSARDTGRASYEQYF
>TRBJ1-1|NA|NA|TRBV28
TGTGCCAGCAGTTCGGTAGACACTGAAGCTTTCTTT
CASSSVDTEAFF
>TRBJ1-5|NA|few|TRBV6-1
TGTGCCAGCAACTACGGGGCAGAGAGCAATCAGCCCCAGCATTTT
CASNYGAESNQPQHF
>TRBJ2-7|TRBD1|NA|TRBV6-4
TGTGCCAGCAGTGACTCCTGGACAGGGGCTAAAGAGCAGTACTTC
CASSDSWTGAKEQYF
>TRBJ1-2|TRBD1|few|TRBV7-3
TGTGCCAGCAGCTACCCGTCCGGGACAGGGGGCGACTATGGCTACACCTTC
CASSYPSGTGGDYGYTF
>TRBJ2-7|TRBD2|NA|TRBV6-1
TGTGCCAGCACCCGACTAGCGGGAGACCAAGACGAGCAGTACTTC
CASTRLAGDQDEQYF
>TRBJ2-5|TRBD2|NA|TRBV9
TGTGCCAGCAGCGTAGTAGCGGGTGGGCAAGAGACCCAGTACTTC
CASSVVAGGQETQYF
>TRBJ2-2|NA|many|TRBV7-2
TGTGCCAGCAGCGTTCTTGGCGGGGAGCTGTTTTTT
CASSVLGGELFF
>TRBJ2-7|TRBD1|few|TRBV7-3
TGTGCCAGCAGCTTAGGGGGACAGTTGGGCGAGCAGTACTTC
CASSLGGQLGEQYF
>TRBJ1-5|NA|few|TRBV12-3/TRBV12-4
TGTGCCAGCAGTCGCAGGGCCCAGCCCCAGCATTTT
CASSRRAQPQHF
>TRBJ2-3|NA|few|TRBV6-6
TGTGCCAGCAGTTACTCTTTCCTTGGCAGGGCTGGCACAGATACGCAGTATTTT
CASSYSFLGRAGTDTQYF
>TRBJ2-7|NA|NA|TRBV4-2
TGTGCCAGCAGCCAAGTGGGCAGGGATTCCGAGCAGTACTTC
CASSQVGRDSEQYF
>TRBJ2-7|TRBD2|many|TRBV6-2/TRBV6-3
TGTGCCAGCAGTCGGCGGGAGGGCTACGAGCAGTACTTC
CASSRREGYEQYF
>TRBJ2-1|NA|NA|TRBV12-3/TRBV12-4
TGTGCCAGCAGTCCTCTCTATGAGCAGTTCTTC
CASSPLYEQFF
>TRBJ1-5|NA|few|TRBV27
TGTGCCAGCAGTTTAGTAGGCACGCCGAATCAGCCCCAGCATTTT
CASSLVGTPNQPQHF
>TRBJ2-1|NA|NA|TRBV11-3
TGTGCCAGCAGCCATTCCGGGGGTGCGCTCGGAGTGGGGGAGCAGTTCTTC
CASSHSGGALGVGEQFF
>TRBJ1-6|NA|few|TRBV2
TGTGCCAGCAGTGTGGGGGGGCCCTATAATTCACCCCTCCACTTT
CASSVGGPYNSPLHF
>TRBJ2-2|NA|NA|TRBV9
TGTGCCAGCAGCCCCGGCAGACTCCCGAACACCGGGGAGCTGTTTTTT
CASSPGRLPNTGELFF
>TRBJ2-2|NA|NA|TRBV6-6
TGTGCCAGCAGTTACTCGAGGGTTGGAACCGGGGAGCTGTTTTTT
CASSYSRVGTGELFF
>TRBJ1-1|NA|few|TRBV18
TGTGCCAGCTCAACCGGGAGCGACCCTGAAGCTTTCTTT
CASSTGSDPEAFF
>TRBJ2-1|TRBD2|NA|TRBV20-1
TGCAGTGCTAGAGATTCGACTAGCAATCATGAGCAGTTCTTC
CSARDSTSNHEQFF
>TRBJ1-2|NA|few|TRBV20-1
TGCAGTGCTCCTCCGGGACAAGGGACCTATGGCTACACCTTC
CSAPPGQGTYGYTF
>TRBJ2-3|NA|few|TRBV20-1
TGCAGTGCTTCTCCAGGGACTCTTAGCACAGATACGCAGTATTTT
CSASPGTLSTDTQYF
>TRBJ2-7|TRBD2|NA|TRBV6-9
TGTGCCAGCAGTTCCGGAGGGGGGGTATGGACTAGCGGCTCCTACGAGCAGTACTTC
CASSSGGGVWTSGSYEQYF
>TRBJ2-3|NA|NA|TRBV7-9
TGTGCCAGCAGCAATAGCGGCACAGATACGCAGTATTTT
CASSNSGTDTQYF
>TRBJ1-1|NA|NA|TRBV15
TGTGCCACCAGCAGAGATGCAACTCCAGGGAGGGCTGAAGCTTTCTTT
CATSRDATPGRAEAFF
>TRBJ2-2|TRBD2|few|TRBV12-3/TRBV12-4
TGTGCCAGCAGTTTAGGCCTGGGACTAGCTAGCACCGGGGAGCTGTTTTTT
CASSLGLGLASTGELFF
>TRBJ1-1|TRBD1|many|TRBV2
TGTGCCAGCAGCCCCTTAGAACAGGGGGACACTGAAGCTTTCTTT
CASSPLEQGDTEAFF
>TRBJ1-1|TRBD1|few|TRBV12-3/TRBV12-4
TGTGCCAGCAGCCCTCCGAGGGGGCCAACAAGGAACACTGAAGCTTTCTTT
CASSPPRGPTRNTEAFF
>TRBJ1-2|NA|NA|TRBV3-1
TGTGCCAGCAGCCAGGCAGGGACCTATGGCTACACCTTC
CASSQAGTYGYTF
>TRBJ2-6|NA|NA|TRBV2
TGTGCCAGCAGTGGGCTTTACTCTGGGGCCAACGTCCTGACTTTC
CASSGLYSGANVLTF
>TRBJ2-6|TRBD2|few|TRBV19
TGTGCCACCCAGGGCGGGAGCGGTGCTGGGGCCAACGTCCTGACTTTC
CATQGGSGAGANVLTF
>TRBJ2-2|NA|many|TRBV7-9
TGTGCCAGCAGCTTAATTCAGGGGCCGAACACCGGGGAGCTGTTTTTT
CASSLIQGPNTGELFF
>TRBJ2-3|NA|many|TRBV28
TGTGCCAGCACTAAGGGACTTACCACAGATACGCAGTATTTT
CASTKGLTTDTQYF
>TRBJ2-1|NA|NA|TRBV18
TGTGCCAGCTCACCACCCACCCAGGTGGGTGAGCAGTTCTTC
CASSPPTQVGEQFF
>TRBJ1-1|NA|few|TRBV6-4
TGTGCCAGCAGTGACCTGGGGGACGGGAACACTGAAGCTTTCTTT
CASSDLGDGNTEAFF
>TRBJ1-6|NA|many|TRBV7-2
TGTGCCAGCATCCAAAGCGCGGTTAATTCACCCCTCCACTTT
CASIQSAVNSPLHF